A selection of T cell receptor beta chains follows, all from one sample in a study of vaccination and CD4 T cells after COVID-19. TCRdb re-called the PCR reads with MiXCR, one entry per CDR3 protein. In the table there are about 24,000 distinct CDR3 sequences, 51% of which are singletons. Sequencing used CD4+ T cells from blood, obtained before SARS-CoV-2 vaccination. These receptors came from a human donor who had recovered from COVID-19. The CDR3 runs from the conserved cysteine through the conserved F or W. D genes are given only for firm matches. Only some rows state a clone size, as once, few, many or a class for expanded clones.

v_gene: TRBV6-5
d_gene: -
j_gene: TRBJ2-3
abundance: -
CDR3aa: CASSYRGDTQYF
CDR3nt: TGTGCCAGCAGTTACAGGGGAGATACGCAGTATTTT

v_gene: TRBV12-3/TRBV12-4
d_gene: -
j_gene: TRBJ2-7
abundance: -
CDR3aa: CASSLRGAGSYEQYF
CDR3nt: TGTGCCAGCAGTTTAAGGGGCGCTGGGTCCTACGAGCAGTACTTC

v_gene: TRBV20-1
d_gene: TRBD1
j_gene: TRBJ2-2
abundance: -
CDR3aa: CSARPHGGQGIAGELFF
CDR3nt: TGCAGTGCTAGACCTCATGGGGGACAGGGGATAGCCGGGGAGCTGTTTTTT

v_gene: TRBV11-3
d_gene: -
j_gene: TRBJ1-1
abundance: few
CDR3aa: CASSYWSGSTEAFF
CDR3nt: TGTGCCAGCAGTTATTGGTCGGGGAGCACTGAAGCTTTCTTT

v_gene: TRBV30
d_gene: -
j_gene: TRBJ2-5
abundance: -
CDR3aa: CAWRVTAQGTQYF
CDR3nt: TGTGCCTGGAGGGTTACTGCTCAGGGGACCCAGTACTTC

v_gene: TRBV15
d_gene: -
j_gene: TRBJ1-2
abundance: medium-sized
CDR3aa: CATSRDYRVTGYTF
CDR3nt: TGTGCCACCAGCAGAGATTATAGGGTAACTGGCTACACCTTC

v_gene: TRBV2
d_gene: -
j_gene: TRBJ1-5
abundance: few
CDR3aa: CASSMSIRRDQPQHF
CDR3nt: TGTGCCAGCAGTATGTCCATCCGTCGGGATCAGCCCCAGCATTTT

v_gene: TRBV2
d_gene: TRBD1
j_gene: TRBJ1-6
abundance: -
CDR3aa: CASSTSGQGWSPLHF
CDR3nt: TGTGCCAGCAGCACCTCCGGACAGGGGTGGTCACCCCTCCACTTT

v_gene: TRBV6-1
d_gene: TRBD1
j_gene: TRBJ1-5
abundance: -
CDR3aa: CASRRQGDQPQHF
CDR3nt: TGTGCCAGCAGAAGACAGGGGGATCAGCCCCAGCATTTT

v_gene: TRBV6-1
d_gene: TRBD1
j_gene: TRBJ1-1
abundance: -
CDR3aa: CASRTGGKGTEAFF
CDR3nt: TGTGCCAGCAGAACAGGGGGCAAGGGGACTGAAGCTTTCTTT

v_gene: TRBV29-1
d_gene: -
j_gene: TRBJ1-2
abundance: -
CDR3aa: CSVDRGAGYGYTF
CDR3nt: TGCAGCGTTGACCGGGGCGCGGGGTATGGCTACACCTTC

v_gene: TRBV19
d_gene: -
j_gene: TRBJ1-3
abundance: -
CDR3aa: CASSRKSSGNTIYF
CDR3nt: TGTGCCAGTAGTCGGAAGAGCTCTGGAAACACCATATATTTT

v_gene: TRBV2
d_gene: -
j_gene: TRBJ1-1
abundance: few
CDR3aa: CASRVTGNTEAFF
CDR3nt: TGTGCCAGCAGGGTGACAGGGAACACTGAAGCTTTCTTT

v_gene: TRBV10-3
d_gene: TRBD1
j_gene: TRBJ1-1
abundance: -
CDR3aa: CAISESGQGEAFF
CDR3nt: TGTGCCATCAGTGAGTCGGGACAGGGTGAAGCTTTCTTT

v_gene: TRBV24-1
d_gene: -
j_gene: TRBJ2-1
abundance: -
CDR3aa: CATSDWQLGIQFF
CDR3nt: TGTGCCACCAGTGATTGGCAGTTGGGGATACAGTTCTTC

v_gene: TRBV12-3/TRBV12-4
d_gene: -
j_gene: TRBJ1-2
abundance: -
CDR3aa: CASSSSNYGYTF
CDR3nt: TGTGCCAGCAGTTCCTCTAACTATGGCTACACCTTC

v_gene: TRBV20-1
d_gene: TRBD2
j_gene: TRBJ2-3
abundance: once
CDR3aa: CSARASGSGRSSTDTQYF
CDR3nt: TGCAGTGCTAGAGCCTCTGGTAGCGGGAGATCTAGCACAGATACGCAGTATTTT

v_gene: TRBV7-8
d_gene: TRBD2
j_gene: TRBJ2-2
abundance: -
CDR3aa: CASSFGPAGAGELFF
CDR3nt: TGTGCCAGCAGCTTTGGGCCAGCGGGAGCCGGGGAGCTGTTTTTT

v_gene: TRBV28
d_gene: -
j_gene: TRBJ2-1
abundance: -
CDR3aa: CASSTGTVLNEQFF
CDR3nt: TGTGCCAGCAGTACCGGGACCGTTTTAAATGAGCAGTTCTTC

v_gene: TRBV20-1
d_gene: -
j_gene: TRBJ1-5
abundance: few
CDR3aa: CSAYSLWGNQPQHF
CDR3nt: TGCAGTGCTTACAGCCTCTGGGGCAATCAGCCCCAGCATTTT

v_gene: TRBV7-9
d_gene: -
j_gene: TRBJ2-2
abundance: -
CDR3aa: CASSPRGGTGSPGELFF
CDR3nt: TGTGCCAGCAGCCCGCGGGGGGGGACAGGGTCACCCGGGGAGCTGTTTTTT

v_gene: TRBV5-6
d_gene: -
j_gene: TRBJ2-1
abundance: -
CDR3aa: CASRYFNEQFF
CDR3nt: TGTGCCAGCAGGTACTTCAATGAGCAGTTCTTC

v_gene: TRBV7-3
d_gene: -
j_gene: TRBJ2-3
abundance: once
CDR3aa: CASSLSPAIDTQYF
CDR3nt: TGTGCCAGCAGCCTCTCCCCAGCAATAGATACGCAGTATTTT

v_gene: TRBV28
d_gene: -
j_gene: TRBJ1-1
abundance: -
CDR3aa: CASSYREAFF
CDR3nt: TGTGCCAGCAGTTACAGGGAAGCTTTCTTT

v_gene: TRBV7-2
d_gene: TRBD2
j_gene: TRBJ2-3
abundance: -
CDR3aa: CASSTGTNRITDTQYF
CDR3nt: TGTGCCAGCAGCACCGGGACTAACAGAATCACAGATACGCAGTATTTT

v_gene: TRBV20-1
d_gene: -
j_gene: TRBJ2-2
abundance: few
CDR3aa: CSATVGPTGELFF
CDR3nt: TGCAGTGCTACCGTGGGCCCCACCGGGGAGCTGTTTTTT

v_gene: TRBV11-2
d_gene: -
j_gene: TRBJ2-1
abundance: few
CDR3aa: CASSLAPSRVNEQFF
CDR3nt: TGTGCCAGCAGCTTAGCCCCCAGCAGGGTTAATGAGCAGTTCTTC

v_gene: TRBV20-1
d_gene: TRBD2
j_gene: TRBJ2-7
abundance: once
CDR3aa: CSAWGGETDEQYF
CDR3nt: TGCAGTGCTTGGGGGGGTGAGACCGACGAGCAGTACTTC

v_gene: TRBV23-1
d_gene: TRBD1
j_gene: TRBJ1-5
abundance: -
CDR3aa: CASATGTGDNQPQHF
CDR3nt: TGCGCCAGCGCCACCGGGACAGGGGACAATCAGCCCCAGCATTTT

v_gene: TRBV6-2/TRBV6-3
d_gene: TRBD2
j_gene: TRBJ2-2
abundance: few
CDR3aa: CASNQAGGVSTGELFF
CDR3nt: TGTGCCAGCAACCAAGCGGGAGGGGTCAGCACCGGGGAGCTGTTTTTT

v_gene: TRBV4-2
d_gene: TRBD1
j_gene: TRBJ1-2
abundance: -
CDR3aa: CASSHPDRENYGYTF
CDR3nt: TGTGCCAGCAGCCACCCGGACAGGGAGAACTATGGCTACACCTTC

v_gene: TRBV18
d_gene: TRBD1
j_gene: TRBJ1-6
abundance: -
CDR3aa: CASSRQGSYNSPLHF
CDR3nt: TGTGCCAGCTCACGACAGGGATCTTATAATTCACCCCTCCACTTT

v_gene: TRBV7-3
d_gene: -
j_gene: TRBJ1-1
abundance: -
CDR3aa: CASSTRQNPEAFF
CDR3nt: TGTGCCAGCAGCACCCGACAGAACCCTGAAGCTTTCTTT

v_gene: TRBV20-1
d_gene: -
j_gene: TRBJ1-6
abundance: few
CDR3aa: CSASLSGGTSPLHF
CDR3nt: TGCAGTGCTAGTCTTTCGGGGGGTACTTCACCCCTCCACTTT

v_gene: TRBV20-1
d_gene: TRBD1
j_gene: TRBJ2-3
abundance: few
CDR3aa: CSARDRKGTDTQYF
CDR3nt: TGCAGTGCTAGGGACAGGAAAGGGACAGATACGCAGTATTTT

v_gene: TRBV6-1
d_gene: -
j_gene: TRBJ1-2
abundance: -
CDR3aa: CASSEFDYTF
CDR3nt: TGTGCCAGCAGTGAATTCGACTACACCTTC

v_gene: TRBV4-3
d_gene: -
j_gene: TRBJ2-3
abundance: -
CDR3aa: CASSQEPGPDTQYF
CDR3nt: TGCGCCAGCAGCCAAGAACCGGGTCCAGATACGCAGTATTTT

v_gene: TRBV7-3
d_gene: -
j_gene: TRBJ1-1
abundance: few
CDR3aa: CASSLEHRNTEAFF
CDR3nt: TGTGCCAGCAGCTTAGAGCACAGGAACACTGAAGCTTTCTTT

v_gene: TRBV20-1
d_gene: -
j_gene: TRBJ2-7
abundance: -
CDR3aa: CSAKAIDGTYEQYF
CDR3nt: TGCAGTGCTAAAGCGATTGACGGGACCTACGAGCAGTACTTC

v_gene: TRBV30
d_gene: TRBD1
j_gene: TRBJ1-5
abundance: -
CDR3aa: CAWNLPGQDNQPQHF
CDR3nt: TGTGCCTGGAACTTACCGGGACAGGACAACCAGCCCCAGCATTTT

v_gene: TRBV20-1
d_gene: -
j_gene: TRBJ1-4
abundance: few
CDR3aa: CSAGARARGEKLFF
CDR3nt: TGCAGTGCGGGGGCTCGGGCCCGAGGGGAAAAACTGTTTTTT

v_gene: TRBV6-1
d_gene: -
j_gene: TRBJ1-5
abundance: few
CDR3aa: CASSEKGLDRPQHF
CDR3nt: TGTGCCAGCAGTGAAAAGGGTTTGGATCGGCCCCAGCATTTT

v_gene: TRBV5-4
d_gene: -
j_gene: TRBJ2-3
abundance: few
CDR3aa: CASSSPPRTSTDTQYF
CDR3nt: TGTGCCAGCAGCTCACCCCCGAGGACTAGCACAGATACGCAGTATTTT